This T cell receptor (beta chain) was sequenced in a study of T cell clones after liver transplantation. On the study more broadly: A pre-transplant mixed lymphocyte reaction with TCRbeta sequencing defined graft-donor-reactive clones followed in post-transplant blood. Blood was drawn pre-transplant, before withdrawal, and after full or failed withdrawal. Study conclusions and caveats: A significant post-transplant drop in circulating graft-donor-reactive CD4 TCRbeta sequences occurred in most of the 8 subjects.

A word on this clone: Its antigen is not identified.

The CDR3 contains 11 residues. The method was immunoSEQ multiplex PCR; TCRdb's version includes in-frame clones alone and lacks a portion of them. Here the sample spans more than 95,000 clones, about nine tenths being singletons. The chain joins TRBV21-1 to TRBJ1-1. TRBV21-1 is a pseudogene. The sequenced sample was CD4+ T cells from blood, obtained 12 months after liver transplant. This sequence originates from a human patient who received a liver transplant. Part of the T cells may come from the graft donor. Here the CDR3 reads CASTAGPKAFF. The DNA of the CDR3 is TGTGCCAGCACGGCCGGGCCAAAAGCTTTCTTT.